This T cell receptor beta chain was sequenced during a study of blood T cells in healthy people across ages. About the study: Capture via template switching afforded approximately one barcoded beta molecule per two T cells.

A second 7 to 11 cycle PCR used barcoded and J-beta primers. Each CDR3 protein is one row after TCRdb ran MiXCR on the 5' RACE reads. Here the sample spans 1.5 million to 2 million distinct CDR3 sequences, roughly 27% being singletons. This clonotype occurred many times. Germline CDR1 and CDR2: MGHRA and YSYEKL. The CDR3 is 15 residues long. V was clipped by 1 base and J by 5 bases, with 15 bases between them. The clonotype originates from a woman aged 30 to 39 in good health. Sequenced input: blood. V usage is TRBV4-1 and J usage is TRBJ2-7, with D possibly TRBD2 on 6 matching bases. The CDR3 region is CASSQVAGSVHEQYF. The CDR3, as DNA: TGCGCCAGCAGCCAAGTTGCGGGGTCAGTGCACGAGCAGTACTTC.